Listed here is a single T cell receptor beta chain. V dropped 3 bases and J dropped 7; count of bases not matched to a gene: 4. Per germline, CDR1 SGHRS and CDR2 YFSETQ. The CDR3 runs to 13 residues. The data were obtained in a study of cytomegalovirus exposure and HLA in healthy donors. Study information: The study placed approximately 78% of its approximately 400 genotyped donors in the Caucasian-associated ancestry cluster.

Primers: 60 Vbeta forward and 13 Jbeta reverse. Clones were read by immunoSEQ multiplex PCR, and TCRdb kept only the in-frame ones, dropping some. Among fewer than 200,000 clones, about 85% were seen once, and the ten largest hold 0.9% to 1.2%. V usage is TRBV5-1 and J usage is TRBJ2-5; 9 bases are a match to TRBD1. Material for sequencing was PBMCs. This TCR came from a boy aged 2-15 years in good health and CMV-seronegative. Here the CDR3 DNA reads TGCGCCAGCAGCTGGGACAGGGTTGGGACCCAGTACTTC. The encoded protein is CASSWDRVGTQYF.